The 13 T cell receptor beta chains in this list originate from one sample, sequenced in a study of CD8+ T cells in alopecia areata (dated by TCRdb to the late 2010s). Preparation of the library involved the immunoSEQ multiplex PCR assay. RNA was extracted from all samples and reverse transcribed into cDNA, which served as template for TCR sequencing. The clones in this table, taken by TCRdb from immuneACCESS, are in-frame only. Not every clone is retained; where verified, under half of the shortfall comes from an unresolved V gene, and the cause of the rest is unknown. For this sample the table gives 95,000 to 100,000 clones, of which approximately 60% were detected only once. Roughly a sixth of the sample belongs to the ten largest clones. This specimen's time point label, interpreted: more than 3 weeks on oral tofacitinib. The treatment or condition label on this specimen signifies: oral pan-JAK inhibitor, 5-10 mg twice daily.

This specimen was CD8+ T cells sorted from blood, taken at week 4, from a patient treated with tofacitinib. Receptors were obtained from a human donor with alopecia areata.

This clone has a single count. The CDR3 sequence is CASSLASGSGYEQYF. Written as DNA, the CDR3 is TGCGCCAGCAGCTTGGCCAGCGGGAGTGGGTACGAGCAGTACTTC. The rearrangement links TRBV5-1 to TRBJ2-7; 8 bases are a match to TRBD2. There are 15 residues in the CDR3. Germline V CDR1 and CDR2: SGHRS, YFSETQ. Losses at the gene ends were 0 bases for V and 4 bases for J; bases not matched to a gene: 6. Full variable domain (missing parts from reference TRBV5-1 and TRBJ2-7): KAGVTQTPRYLIKTRGQQVTLSCSPISGHRSVSWYQQTPGQGLQFLFEYFSETQRNKGNFPGRFSGRQFSNSRSEMNVSTLELGDSALYLCASSLASGSGYEQYFGPGTRLTVT.

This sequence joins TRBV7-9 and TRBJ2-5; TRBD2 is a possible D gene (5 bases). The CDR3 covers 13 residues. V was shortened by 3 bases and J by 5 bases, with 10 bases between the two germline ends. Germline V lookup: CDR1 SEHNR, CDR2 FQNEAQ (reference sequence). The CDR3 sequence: CASSFPGYETQYF. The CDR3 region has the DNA TGTGCCAGCAGCTTTCCGGGGTACGAGACCCAGTACTTC. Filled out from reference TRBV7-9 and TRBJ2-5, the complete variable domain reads DTGVSQNPRHKITKRGQNVTFRCDPISEHNRLYWYRQTLGQGPEFLTYFQNEAQLEKSRLLSDRFSAERPKGSFSTLEIQRTEQGDSAMYLCASSFPGYETQYFGPGTRLLVL.

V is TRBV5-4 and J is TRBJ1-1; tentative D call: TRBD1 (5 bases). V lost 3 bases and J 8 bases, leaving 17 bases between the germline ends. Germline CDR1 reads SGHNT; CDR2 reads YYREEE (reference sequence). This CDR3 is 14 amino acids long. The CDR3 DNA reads TGTGCCAGCAGCTACGACAGCCCCAGCCCGGAAGCTTTCTTT. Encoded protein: CASSYDSPSPEAFF. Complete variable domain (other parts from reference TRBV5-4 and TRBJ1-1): ETGVTQSPTHLIKTRGQQVTLRCSSQSGHNTVSWYQQALGQGPQFIFQYYREEENGRGNFPPRFSGLQFPNYSSELNVNALELDDSALYLCASSYDSPSPEAFFGQGTRLTVV.

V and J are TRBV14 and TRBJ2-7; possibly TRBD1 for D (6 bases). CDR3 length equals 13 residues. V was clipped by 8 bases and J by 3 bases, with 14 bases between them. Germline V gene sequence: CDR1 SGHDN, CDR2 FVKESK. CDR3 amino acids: CASCDRTCYEQYF. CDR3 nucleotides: TGTGCCAGCTGTGACAGGACGTGCTACGAGCAGTACTTC.

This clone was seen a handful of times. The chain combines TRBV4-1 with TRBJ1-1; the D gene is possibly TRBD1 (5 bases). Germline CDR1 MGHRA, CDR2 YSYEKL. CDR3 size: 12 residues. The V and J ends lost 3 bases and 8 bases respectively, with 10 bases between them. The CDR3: CASSQGGEEAFF. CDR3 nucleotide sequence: TGCGCCAGCAGCCAGGGGGGTGAGGAAGCTTTCTTT.

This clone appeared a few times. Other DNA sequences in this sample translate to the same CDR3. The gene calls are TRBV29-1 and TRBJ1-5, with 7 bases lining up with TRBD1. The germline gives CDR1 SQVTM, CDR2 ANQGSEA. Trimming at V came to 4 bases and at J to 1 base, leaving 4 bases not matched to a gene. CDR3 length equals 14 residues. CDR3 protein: CSVAEGASNQPQHF. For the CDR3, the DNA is TGCAGCGTTGCCGAGGGGGCGAGCAATCAGCCCCAGCATTTT.

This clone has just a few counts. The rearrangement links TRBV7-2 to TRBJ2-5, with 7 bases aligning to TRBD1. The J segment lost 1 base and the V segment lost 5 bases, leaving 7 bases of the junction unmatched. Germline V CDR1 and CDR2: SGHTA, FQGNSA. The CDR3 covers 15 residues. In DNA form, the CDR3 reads TGTGCCAGCAGCATATGGGACAGTGCCCAAGAGACCCAGTACTTC. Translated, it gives CASSIWDSAQETQYF.

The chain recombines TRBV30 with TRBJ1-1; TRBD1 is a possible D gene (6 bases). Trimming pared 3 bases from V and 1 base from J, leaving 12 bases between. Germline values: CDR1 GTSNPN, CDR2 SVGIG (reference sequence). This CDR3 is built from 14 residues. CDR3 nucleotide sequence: TGTGCCTGGAGGGTAGGCAGGGGGAACACTGAAGCTTTCTTT. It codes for CAWRVGRGNTEAFF.

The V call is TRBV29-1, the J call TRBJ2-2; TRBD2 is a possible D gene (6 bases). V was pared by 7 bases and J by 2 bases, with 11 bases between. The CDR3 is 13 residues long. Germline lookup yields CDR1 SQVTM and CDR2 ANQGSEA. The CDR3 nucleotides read TGCAGCGCCGTAGCGGTCAACACCGGGGAGCTGTTTTTT. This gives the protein CSAVAVNTGELFF.

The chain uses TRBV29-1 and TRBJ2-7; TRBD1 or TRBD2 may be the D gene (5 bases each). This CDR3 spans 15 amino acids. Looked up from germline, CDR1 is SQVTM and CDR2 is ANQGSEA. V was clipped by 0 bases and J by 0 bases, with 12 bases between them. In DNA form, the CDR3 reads TGCAGCGTTGAAGAAGAGGGGTCTGACTCCTACGAGCAGTACTTC. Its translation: CSVEEEGSDSYEQYF.

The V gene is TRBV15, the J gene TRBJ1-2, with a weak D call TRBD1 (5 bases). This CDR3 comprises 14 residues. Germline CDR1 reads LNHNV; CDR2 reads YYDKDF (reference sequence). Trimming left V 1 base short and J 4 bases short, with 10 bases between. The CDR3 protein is CATSRADIFYGYTF. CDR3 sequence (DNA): TGTGCCACCAGCAGAGCGGACATCTTCTATGGCTACACCTTC.

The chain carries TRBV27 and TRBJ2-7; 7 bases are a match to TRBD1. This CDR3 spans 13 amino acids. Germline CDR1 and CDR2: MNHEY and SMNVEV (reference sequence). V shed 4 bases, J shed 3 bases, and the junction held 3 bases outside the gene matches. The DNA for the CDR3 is TGTGCCAGCAGTTCTGACAGGGACTACGAGCAGTACTTC. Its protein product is CASSSDRDYEQYF.

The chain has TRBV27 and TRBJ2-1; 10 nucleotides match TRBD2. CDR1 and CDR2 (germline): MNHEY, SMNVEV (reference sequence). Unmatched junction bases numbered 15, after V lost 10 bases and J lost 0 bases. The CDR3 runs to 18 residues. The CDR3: CATGGASGRGVSYNEQFF. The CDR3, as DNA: TGTGCCACCGGGGGGGCTAGCGGGAGAGGGGTCTCCTACAATGAGCAGTTCTTC.